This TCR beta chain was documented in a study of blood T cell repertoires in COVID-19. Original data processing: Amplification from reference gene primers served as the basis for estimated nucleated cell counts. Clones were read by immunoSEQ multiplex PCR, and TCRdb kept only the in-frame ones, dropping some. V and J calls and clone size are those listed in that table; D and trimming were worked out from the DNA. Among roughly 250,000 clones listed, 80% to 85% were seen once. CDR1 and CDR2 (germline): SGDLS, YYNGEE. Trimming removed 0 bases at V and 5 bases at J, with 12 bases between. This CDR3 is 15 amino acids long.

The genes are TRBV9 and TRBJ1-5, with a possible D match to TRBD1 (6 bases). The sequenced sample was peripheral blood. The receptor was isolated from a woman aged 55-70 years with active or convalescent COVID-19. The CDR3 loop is CASSVGAGDDQPQHF. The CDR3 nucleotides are TGTGCCAGCAGCGTAGGGGCAGGGGACGATCAGCCCCAGCATTTT.